The subject of this entry is one T cell receptor beta chain. Every patient relapsed after autologous stem cell transplantation, and brentuximab vedotin exposure varied. Magnetic negative selection of thawed PBMCs yielded the CD8+ T cells. Germline CDR1 is MGHDK and CDR2 is SYGVNS. The CDR3 is 18 residues long. The V end lost 1 base, the J end lost 5 bases, and 23 bases lay between the germline ends. Clones were read by immunoSEQ multiplex PCR, and TCRdb kept only the in-frame ones, dropping some. The sample includes around 7,600 clones, about 82% of them seen just once. This sample was taken from a study of PD-1 blockade in classical Hodgkin lymphoma.

The source was CD8+ T cells from blood, collected at baseline. The source is a human donor with classical Hodgkin lymphoma. V usage is TRBV25-1 and J usage is TRBJ2-5, with D possibly being TRBD1 or TRBD2 (6 bases each). The CDR3: CASSESLGIQGRTETQYF. The CDR3, as DNA: TGTGCCAGCAGTGAATCTCTTGGTATCCAGGGGAGGACGGAGACCCAGTACTTC.